This passage covers 9 T cell receptor beta chains from one sample sequenced in a study of T cell responses to AZD1222 COVID-19 vaccine. Method: immunoSEQ multiplex PCR; TCRdb's copy keeps in-frame clones and lacks some. The sample records around 84,000 clones, roughly nine tenths being singletons. Sample: peripheral blood, taken on day 0 of AZD1222 vaccination. The origin of the receptors is an adult in good health.

This chain joins TRBV5-4 and TRBJ2-1; D uncertain. The CDR3 spans 13 residues. The ends were cut back, 0 bases at V and 5 bases at J, with 6 bases in the middle. Germline V gene sequence: CDR1 SGHNT, CDR2 YYREEE (reference sequence). The CDR3 loop reads CASSLDPNNEQFF. CDR3 DNA sequence: TGTGCCAGCAGCTTGGACCCGAACAATGAGCAGTTCTTC.

The J gene is TRBJ2-1, the V gene TRBV27; D unclear. The V and J ends lost 1 base and 5 bases respectively, with 6 bases between them. The CDR3 contains 13 residues. From germline, CDR1 is MNHEY and CDR2 SMNVEV (reference sequence). CDR3 loop: CASSLYNDNEQFF. CDR3 coding DNA: TGTGCCAGCAGTTTATACAATGACAATGAGCAGTTCTTC.

To note about this clone: A junction end diverges from the germline sequence, so it may reflect a read error. This sequence joins TRBV19 and TRBJ1-5; 9 bases line up with TRBD1. This CDR3 spans 14 amino acids. CDR1 LNHDA and CDR2 SQIVND come from the germline V gene (reference sequence). The CDR3 nucleotides read TGTGCCAGTAGTCTAACAGGGGGCAAACAGCCCCAGCATTTT. It encodes CASSLTGGKQPQHF. Looking up the rest from reference TRBV19 and TRBJ1-5 gives the full variable domain: DGGITQSPKYLFRKEGQNVTLSCEQNLNHDAMYWYRQDPGQGLRLIYYSQIVNDFQKGDIAEGYSVSREKKESFPLTVTSAQKNPTAFYLCASSLTGGKQPQHFGDGTRLSIL.

The rearrangement uses TRBV6-6 and TRBJ2-7; D uncertain. The V end lost 2 bases, the J end lost 5 bases, and 7 bases lay between the germline ends. Germline V CDR1 and CDR2: MNHNY, SVGAGI (reference sequence). This CDR3 region has 12 residues. The CDR3 spells CASSYGSDEQYF. In DNA form, the CDR3 reads TGTGCCAGCAGTTACGGGTCTGACGAGCAGTACTTC.

This chain uses TRBV7-2 with TRBJ2-1; the match to TRBD2 covers 10 bases. The V gene's germline CDR1 is SGHTA and CDR2 FQGNSA. J was trimmed by 8 bases and V by 5 bases; bases with no gene match: 12. This CDR3 has 16 amino acids. The CDR3 reads CASSPRLAGVVHEQFF. The CDR3 DNA sequence: TGTGCCAGCAGCCCGAGGCTAGCGGGAGTAGTCCATGAGCAGTTCTTC.

The rearrangement links TRBV19 to TRBJ1-5; 8 bases map to TRBD1. This CDR3 is 14 amino acids long. After removal of 1 base from V and 9 bases from J, the junction contained 5 bases not matched to a gene. Germline lookup yields CDR1 LNHDA and CDR2 SQIVND (reference sequence). The CDR3 protein is CASSIGQGARPQHF. The CDR3 nucleotides read TGTGCCAGTAGTATAGGGCAGGGGGCCCGGCCCCAGCATTTT. Full variable domain (remainder filled in from reference TRBV19 and TRBJ1-5): DGGITQSPKYLFRKEGQNVTLSCEQNLNHDAMYWYRQDPGQGLRLIYYSQIVNDFQKGDIAEGYSVSREKKESFPLTVTSAQKNPTAFYLCASSIGQGARPQHFGDGTRLSIL.

This clone was found once. The genes are TRBV7-9 and TRBJ2-1; tentatively, D is TRBD1 (6 bases). V was clipped by 3 bases and J by 4 bases, with 10 bases between them. The CDR3 is 14 residues long. Germline V gene lookup returns CDR1 SEHNR and CDR2 FQNEAQ (reference sequence). In DNA form, the CDR3 reads TGTGCCAGCAGCTTTAACAGGGAGTACAATGAGCAGTTCTTC. Its translation: CASSFNREYNEQFF.

V and J are TRBV7-8 and TRBJ2-1, with TRBD1 matching over 9 bases. The CDR3 is 15 residues long. Losses at the gene ends were 1 base for V and 6 bases for J; bases not matched to a gene: 4. Germline V gene sequence: CDR1 SGHVS, CDR2 FQNEAQ. This chain's CDR3 is CASSLGTGAVNEQFF. DNA for the CDR3: TGTGCCAGCAGCTTAGGGACAGGGGCAGTCAATGAGCAGTTCTTC. Complete variable domain (other parts from reference TRBV7-8 and TRBJ2-1): GAGVSQSPRYKVAKRGQDVALRCDPISGHVSLFWYQQALGQGPEFLTYFQNEAQLDKSGLPSDRFFAERPEGSVSTLKIQRTQQEDSAVYLCASSLGTGAVNEQFFGPGTRLTVL.

The chain recombines TRBV19 with TRBJ1-5; D might be TRBD1 (5 bases). The CDR3 is 15 amino acids. Trimming left V 1 base short and J 2 bases short, with 9 bases between. Germline assignment: CDR1 LNHDA and CDR2 SQIVND (reference sequence). The CDR3, as DNA: TGTGCCAGTAGTATAGGGCAGGGAGGCAATCAGCCCCAGCATTTT. Translation: CASSIGQGGNQPQHF.